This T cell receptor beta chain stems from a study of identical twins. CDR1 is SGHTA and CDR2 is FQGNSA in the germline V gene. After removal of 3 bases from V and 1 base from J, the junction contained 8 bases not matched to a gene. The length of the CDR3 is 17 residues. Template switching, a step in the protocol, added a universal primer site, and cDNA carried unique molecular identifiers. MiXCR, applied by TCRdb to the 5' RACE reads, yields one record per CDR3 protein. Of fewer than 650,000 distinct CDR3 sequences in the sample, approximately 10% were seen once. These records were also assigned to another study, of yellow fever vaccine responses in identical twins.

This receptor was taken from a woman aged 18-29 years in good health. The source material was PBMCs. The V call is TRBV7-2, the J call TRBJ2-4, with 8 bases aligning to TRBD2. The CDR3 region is CASSFVSGGVAKNIQYF. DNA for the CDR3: TGTGCCAGCAGCTTCGTGTCGGGAGGGGTGGCCAAAAACATTCAGTACTTC.